A selection of T cell receptor beta chains follows, all from one sample in a study of Ad26.COV2.S vaccination and SARS-CoV-2 variants. Sequencing used immunoSEQ multiplex PCR; TCRdb keeps in-frame clones, though not all of them. The table lists hundreds of thousands of clones, around 89% of them singletons. The sequencing here drew on peripheral blood, taken in a trial of Ad26.COV2.S vaccine versus placebo. All receptors come from a person aged 18-60 years who received the Ad26.COV2.S COVID-19 vaccine or a placebo. CDR3s include the opening cysteine and the closing phenylalanine or tryptophan. Fields, in order: V gene, D gene, clone size, J gene, CDR3 DNA, CDR3 protein. The D gene is left open where the match is weak. Where a row states a size, it is once, few, many or the class of an expanded clone; other rows omit it.

>TRBV27|TRBD1|.|TRBJ1-5
TGTGCCACCAGGGGGCGGAGCAATCAGCCCCAGCATTTT
CATRGRSNQPQHF
>TRBV7-2|.|once|TRBJ2-3
TGTGCCAGCAGCTTCATACAGGGAAGCACAGATACGCAGTATTTT
CASSFIQGSTDTQYF
>TRBV2|.|.|TRBJ1-4
TGTGCCAGCAGTCCCGACAATTTCCCCAATGAAAAACTGTTTTTT
CASSPDNFPNEKLFF
>TRBV6-5|.|.|TRBJ1-5
TGTGCCAGCACACGGGATAGGGGCAGCAATCAGCCCCAGCATTTT
CASTRDRGSNQPQHF
>TRBV4-1|TRBD1|.|TRBJ2-1
TGCGCCAGCAGCCAAGGGACAGGGGGAACCTACAATGAGCAGTTCTTC
CASSQGTGGTYNEQFF
>TRBV2|.|.|TRBJ2-2
TGTGCCAGCAGTGGTCAGGGTCTGGCCGGGGAGCTGTTTTTT
CASSGQGLAGELFF
>TRBV5-6|.|.|TRBJ1-2
TGTGCCAGCAGCTTGGCCAGGTCCTATGGCTACACCTTC
CASSLARSYGYTF
>TRBV27|.|.|TRBJ1-6
TGTGCCAGCAGTTTTTGGGGGGAGAATTCACCCCTCCACTTT
CASSFWGENSPLHF
>TRBV30|.|few|TRBJ1-5
TGTGCCTGGAGTGCCGTAGGGGCTAATCAGCCCCAGCATTTT
CAWSAVGANQPQHF
>TRBV7-2|.|.|TRBJ1-2
TGTGCCAGCAGCTTAGAAGGGTCACTGTATGGCTACACCTTC
CASSLEGSLYGYTF
>TRBV29-1|TRBD2|.|TRBJ2-1
TGCAGCGTTGAGGGACTAGCGGGCAGCTCCTACAATGAGCAGTTCTTC
CSVEGLAGSSYNEQFF
>TRBV7-6|TRBD1|.|TRBJ1-4
TGTGCCAGCAGCCGGGACAGGCGGGAAAAACTGTTTTTT
CASSRDRREKLFF
>TRBV7-3|.|few|TRBJ2-5
TGTGCCAGCAGTCAGGGACACACAGAGACCCAGTACTTC
CASSQGHTETQYF